This TCR beta chain was sequenced for a study of cytomegalovirus exposure and HLA in healthy donors. At the level of the study: An earlier analysis identified 120 million or so unique TCR beta sequences in 150 million to 200 million T cells. Study findings and constraints: The study designated 160 or so TCR beta chains cytomegalovirus-associated. It is likely that the observed cluster of highly shared sequence variants was a sequencing artifact.

Worth noting for this clone: The antigen is unknown.

PCR was performed using 60 Vbeta and 13 Jbeta primers. The repertoire was sequenced with immunoSEQ multiplex PCR; TCRdb's copy has only in-frame clones and lacks some. This repertoire shows roughly 57,000 clones, approximately 82% found once; its top ten account for around 3%. Sequenced material: PBMCs. This TCR was recovered from a man aged 45-65 years in good health and CMV-seronegative.

CDR3 nucleotide sequence: TGTGCCAGCAACCCCAGGGGTAAAGCTGGAAACACCATATATTTT. It encodes CASNPRGKAGNTIYF. V and J are TRBV28 and TRBJ1-3, with D perhaps matching TRBD1 (6 bases). V dropped 7 bases and J dropped 2 bases, with 15 bases sitting between them. Germline V gives CDR1 MDHEN, CDR2 SYDVKM. The CDR3 runs to 15 residues.